This TCR beta chain was sequenced for a study of blood T cell repertoires in COVID-19. Study summary: Samples taken during acute and convalescent COVID-19 were collected in the United States, Italy and Spain.

Germline-derived CDR1 and CDR2 are SEHNR and FQNEAQ (reference sequence). This CDR3 spans 15 amino acids. V lost 5 bases to trimming and J lost 1 base, with 11 bases between them. Profiling relied on immunoSEQ multiplex PCR, and the TCRdb table lists in-frame clones only, not all of them. The data contain some 95,000 clones, 75% to 90% of them singletons. The material sequenced was peripheral blood. This sequence joins TRBV7-9 and TRBJ1-4; TRBD1 might be the D (6 bases). The TCR was taken from a man older than 75 with active or convalescent COVID-19. CDR3 loop: CASSPDRQTNEKLFF. CDR3 coding DNA: TGTGCCAGCAGCCCGGACAGACAAACTAATGAAAAACTGTTTTTT.